The 21 T cell receptor beta chains given below trace back to one sample, sequenced in a study of shared clonotypes between healthy human individuals. Assay used: immunoSEQ multiplex PCR; TCRdb lists only in-frame clones, some missing. The sample has under 1,100,000 clones, more than 65% seen once. The source material was memory CD4+ T cells sorted from blood. Subset here: CD45RA-negative fraction. These receptor sequences come from a man between 18 and 35 years old in good health.

The count of this clone is one. CDR3 region: CASSPIGQGLRTNYGYTF. In nucleotides, the CDR3 is TGTGCCAGCTCACCAATTGGACAGGGGTTAAGAACTAACTATGGCTACACCTTC. V gene TRBV18 combines with J gene TRBJ1-2, with TRBD1 matching 9 bases. The length of the CDR3 is 18 residues. CDR1 and CDR2 (germline): KGHSH, LQKENI. V lost 2 bases, J lost 0 bases, and 10 bases stayed unmatched.

With respect to this clone: Different DNA sequences within this sample yield the same CDR3. V and J are TRBV5-1 and TRBJ1-2; D unresolved. The germline V and J ends were trimmed by 0 bases and 6 bases, with 6 bases remaining between them. The CDR3 length is 12 residues. The V gene's germline CDR1 is SGHRS and CDR2 YFSETQ. CDR3 DNA: TGCGCCAGCAGCTTGGACGGGAATGGCTACACCTTC. Translating it yields CASSLDGNGYTF.

The chain combines TRBV7-2 with TRBJ2-1; 8 positions agree with TRBD2. The J segment lost 3 bases and the V segment lost 0 bases, leaving 7 bases of the junction unmatched. The CDR3 has 17 residues. CDR1 and CDR2 from the germline V gene are SGHTA and FQGNSA. The chain's CDR3 is CASSLASGNLLYNEQFF. The DNA for the CDR3 is TGTGCCAGCAGCTTAGCTAGCGGGAATCTTCTCTACAATGAGCAGTTCTTC.

This clone was seen a handful of times. V and J are TRBV10-1 and TRBJ1-1, with unresolved D. CDR1 is WNHNN and CDR2 is SYGVQD in the germline V gene (reference sequence). There are 16 residues in the CDR3. Trimming pared 6 bases from V and 1 base from J, leaving 18 bases between. CDR3 nucleotide sequence: TGCGCCAGCAGCGGTGGCAGGTCTTTTTCGAACACTGAAGCTTTCTTT. It yields the protein CASSGGRSFSNTEAFF.

The J gene is TRBJ2-1, the V gene TRBV5-4; 10 nucleotides match TRBD1. Germline lookup yields CDR1 SGHNT and CDR2 YYREEE (reference sequence). The CDR3 has 15 residues. Losses at the gene ends were 0 bases for V and 7 bases for J; bases not matched to a gene: 4. Here the CDR3 DNA reads TGTGCCAGCAGCTTGGATTGGACAGGGGGAAATGAGCAGTTCTTC. Translated: CASSLDWTGGNEQFF.

The V call is TRBV7-6, the J call TRBJ2-1; 13 bases align to TRBD2. In germline, CDR1 is SGHVS, CDR2 FNYEAQ. Germline trimming cut 5 bases from V and 10 bases from J; bases unmatched to any gene: 8. The CDR3 is made up of 15 amino acids. CDR3 nucleotides: TGTGCCAGCAGCCCGGGACTAGCGGGAAGAATGGAGCAGTTCTTC. It yields the protein CASSPGLAGRMEQFF.

This chain uses TRBV20-1 with TRBJ2-1; D may be TRBD2 (5 bases). CDR1 DFQATT and CDR2 SNEGSKA come from the germline V gene (reference sequence). CDR3 length equals 11 residues. V lost 3 bases and J lost 10, with 10 bases in between. Here the CDR3 reads CSARPDYEQFF. The CDR3 DNA reads TGCAGTGCTAGGCCTGACTACGAGCAGTTCTTC.

This clone was seen only a few times. CDR3 coding DNA: TGTGCCAGCAGCCTTATTGCGGGAGGCCAAGAGACCCAGTACTTC. Protein sequence: CASSLIAGGQETQYF. The gene calls are TRBV7-2 and TRBJ2-5, with 8 bases fitting TRBD2. Per germline, CDR1 SGHTA and CDR2 FQGNSA. The CDR3 is made up of 15 amino acids. Germline trimming cut 5 bases from V and 1 base from J; bases unmatched to any gene: 6.

The J gene is TRBJ1-5, the V gene TRBV30; 10 bases are a match to TRBD1. The CDR3 has 17 amino acids. V was clipped by 7 bases and J by 4 bases; unmatched bases: 16. The germline V gene encodes CDR1 GTSNPN and CDR2 SVGIG (reference sequence). The CDR3 is CAYLDRDRGVGNQPQHF. The CDR3 nucleotides read TGTGCCTACCTAGACCGGGACAGGGGAGTGGGGAATCAGCCCCAGCATTTT.

The chain employs TRBV7-2 and TRBJ2-7; 8 nucleotides line up with TRBD2. Germline V lookup: CDR1 SGHTA, CDR2 FQGNSA. The CDR3 has 13 residues. The J segment lost 6 bases and the V segment lost 3 bases, leaving 4 bases of the junction unmatched. CDR3 region: CASSFGTRGEQYF. In DNA form, the CDR3 reads TGTGCCAGCAGCTTCGGGACTAGAGGCGAGCAGTACTTC.

The chain is built from TRBV27 and TRBJ1-6, with D possibly TRBD1 on 6 matching bases. Per germline, CDR1 MNHEY and CDR2 SMNVEV (reference sequence). The CDR3 runs to 16 residues. Trimming took off 2 bases at V and 0 bases at J, with 8 bases between the two ends. DNA for the CDR3: TGTGCCAGCAGTTTAGAACAGGGCTCCTATAATTCACCCCTCCACTTT. Amino acids: CASSLEQGSYNSPLHF.

Concerning this clone itself: Distinct nucleotide sequences in the sample also encode this CDR3. The J gene is TRBJ1-2, the V gene TRBV28; D not resolved. Trimming removed 2 bases at V and 4 bases at J, with 5 bases between. There are 12 residues in the CDR3. Germline assignment: CDR1 MDHEN and CDR2 SYDVKM. In DNA, the CDR3 is TGTGCCAGCAGTTTACCAGGCTATGGCTACACCTTC. Translation: CASSLPGYGYTF.

The chain is built from TRBV5-1 and TRBJ1-2; no clear D. V was cut by 0 bases and J by 5 bases, with 5 bases left in between. CDR3 length equals 12 residues. Germline lookup yields CDR1 SGHRS and CDR2 YFSETQ. DNA of the CDR3: TGCGCCAGCAGCTTGGGTGTGTATGGCTACACCTTC. It yields the protein CASSLGVYGYTF.

This clone showed up just a few times. The chain links TRBV6-1 to TRBJ1-2; 8 bases are a match to TRBD1. J lost 8 bases, V lost 7 bases, and 15 bases had no gene match. CDR1 MNHNS and CDR2 SASEGT come from the germline V gene. The CDR3 has 15 residues. In DNA form, the CDR3 reads TGTGCCAGCATAGAAGACAGGGGAGTATACGGAGGCTACACCTTC. Amino acid sequence: CASIEDRGVYGGYTF.

This rearrangement joins TRBV7-2 to TRBJ2-5; possible D gene TRBD2, 6 bases. Trimming stripped 5 bases from V and 2 bases from J, with 15 bases between. This CDR3 has 15 residues. The germline gives CDR1 SGHTA, CDR2 FQGNSA. This chain's CDR3 is CASSRGLFSQETQYF. CDR3 bases: TGTGCCAGCAGCCGAGGACTATTCAGTCAAGAGACCCAGTACTTC.

V is TRBV6-1 and J is TRBJ2-3; 7 positions agree with TRBD2. This CDR3 is built from 15 residues. The ends lost 6 bases at V and 1 base at J; junction bases unmatched: 7. Germline V gene data show CDR1 as MNHNS and CDR2 as SASEGT. The CDR3 DNA is TGTGCCAGCAGCTTAAGGGGAGGGGGCACAGATACGCAGTATTTT. It yields the protein CASSLRGGGTDTQYF.

V gene TRBV19 combines with J gene TRBJ2-3; 9 nucleotides agree with TRBD2. The CDR3 consists of 15 residues. From germline, CDR1 is LNHDA and CDR2 SQIVND (reference sequence). V lost 3 bases, J lost 6 bases, and 7 bases stayed unmatched. CDR3 in amino acids: CASSIAGGIGDTQYF. DNA for the CDR3: TGTGCCAGTAGTATCGCGGGAGGGATTGGCGATACGCAGTATTTT. The whole variable domain, filled in from reference TRBV19 and TRBJ2-3, reads DGGITQSPKYLFRKEGQNVTLSCEQNLNHDAMYWYRQDPGQGLRLIYYSQIVNDFQKGDIAEGYSVSREKKESFPLTVTSAQKNPTAFYLCASSIAGGIGDTQYFGPGTRLTVL.

The chain combines TRBV5-6 with TRBJ2-5, with 11 bases lining up with TRBD1. V gave up 4 bases and J gave up 5 bases; unmatched junction bases: 7. This CDR3 has 15 residues. The V gene's germline CDR1 is SGHDT and CDR2 YYEEEE. The CDR3 coding sequence is TGTGCCAGCAGCACCCCGGGACAGGGGGGGGAGACCCAGTACTTC. It yields the protein CASSTPGQGGETQYF.

Many counts were recorded for this clone. The J gene is TRBJ2-1, the V gene TRBV6-5; 9 bases line up with TRBD2. Trimming removed 5 bases from V and 9 bases from J; junction bases left unmatched: 2. Germline CDR1 reads MNHEY; CDR2 reads SVGAGI. The CDR3 extends over 12 amino acids. This CDR3 reads CASSETSGEQFF. The CDR3 bases are TGTGCCAGCAGTGAGACTAGCGGTGAGCAGTTCTTC.

CDR3 DNA: TGCAGCGTTGCCCTACAGGGAACCGCTAACTATGGCTACACCTTC. It specifies CSVALQGTANYGYTF. The rearrangement joins TRBV29-1 to TRBJ1-2; a possible D gene is TRBD1 (6 bases). The CDR3 extends over 15 amino acids. CDR1 is SQVTM and CDR2 is ANQGSEA in the germline V gene. Trimming stripped 4 bases from V and 0 bases from J, with 15 bases between.

CDR3 in amino acids: CATANRYSNQPQHF. The CDR3 DNA reads as TGTGCCACCGCTAACCGTTATAGCAATCAGCCCCAGCATTTT. V usage is TRBV27 and J usage is TRBJ1-5; D unresolved. CDR3 length: 14 residues. V was trimmed by 10 bases and J by 0 bases, leaving 13 bases between them. The germline V gene has CDR1 MNHEY and CDR2 SMNVEV (reference sequence).